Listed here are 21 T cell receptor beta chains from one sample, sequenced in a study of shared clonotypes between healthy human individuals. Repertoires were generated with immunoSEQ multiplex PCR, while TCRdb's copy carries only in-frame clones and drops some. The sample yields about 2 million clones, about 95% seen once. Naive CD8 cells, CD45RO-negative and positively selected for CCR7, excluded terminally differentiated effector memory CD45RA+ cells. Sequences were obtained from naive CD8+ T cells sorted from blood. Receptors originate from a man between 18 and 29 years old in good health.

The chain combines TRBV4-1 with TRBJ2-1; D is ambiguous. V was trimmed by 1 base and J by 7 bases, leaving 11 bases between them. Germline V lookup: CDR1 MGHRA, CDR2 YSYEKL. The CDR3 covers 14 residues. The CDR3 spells CASSQGRYDNEQFF. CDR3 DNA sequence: TGCGCCAGCAGCCAAGGACGGTACGATAATGAGCAGTTCTTC.

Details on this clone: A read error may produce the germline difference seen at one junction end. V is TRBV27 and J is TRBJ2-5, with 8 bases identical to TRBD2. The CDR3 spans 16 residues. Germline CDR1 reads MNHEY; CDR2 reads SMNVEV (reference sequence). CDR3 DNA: TGTGCCAGCAGTCCCCTTAGCGGGGTAGAACAAGAGACTCAGTACTTC. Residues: CASSPLSGVEQETQYF.

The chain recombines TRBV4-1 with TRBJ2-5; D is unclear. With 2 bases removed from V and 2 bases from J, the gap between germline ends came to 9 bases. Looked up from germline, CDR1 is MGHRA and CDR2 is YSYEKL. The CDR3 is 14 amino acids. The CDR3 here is CASSQPLRQETQYF. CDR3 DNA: TGCGCCAGCAGCCAACCCCTGCGGCAAGAGACCCAGTACTTC.

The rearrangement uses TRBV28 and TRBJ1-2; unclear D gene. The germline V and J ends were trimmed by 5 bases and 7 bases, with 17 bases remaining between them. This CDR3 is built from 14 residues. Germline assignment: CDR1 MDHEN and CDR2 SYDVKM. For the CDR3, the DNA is TGTGCCAGCAGTCCTTCGGGCCAGCAAGGTGGCTACACCTTC. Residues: CASSPSGQQGGYTF.

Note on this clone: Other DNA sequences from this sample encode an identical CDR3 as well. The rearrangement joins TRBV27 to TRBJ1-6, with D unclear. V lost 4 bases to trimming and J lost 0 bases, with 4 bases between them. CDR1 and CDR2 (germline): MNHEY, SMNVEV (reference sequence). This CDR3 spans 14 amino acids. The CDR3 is CASSSNSYNSPLHF. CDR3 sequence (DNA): TGTGCCAGCAGTTCAAACTCCTATAATTCACCCCTCCACTTT.

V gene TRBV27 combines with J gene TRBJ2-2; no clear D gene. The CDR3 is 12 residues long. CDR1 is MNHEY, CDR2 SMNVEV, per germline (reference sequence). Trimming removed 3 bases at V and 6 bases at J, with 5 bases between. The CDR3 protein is CASSFWAGELFF. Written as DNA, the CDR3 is TGTGCCAGCAGTTTTTGGGCCGGGGAGCTGTTTTTT.

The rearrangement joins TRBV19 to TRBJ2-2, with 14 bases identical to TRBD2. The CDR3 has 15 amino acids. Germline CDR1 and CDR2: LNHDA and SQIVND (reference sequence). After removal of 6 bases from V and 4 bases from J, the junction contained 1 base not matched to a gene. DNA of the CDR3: TGTGCCAGTAGCGGACTAGCGGGAGGCACCGGGGAGCTGTTTTTT. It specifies CASSGLAGGTGELFF.

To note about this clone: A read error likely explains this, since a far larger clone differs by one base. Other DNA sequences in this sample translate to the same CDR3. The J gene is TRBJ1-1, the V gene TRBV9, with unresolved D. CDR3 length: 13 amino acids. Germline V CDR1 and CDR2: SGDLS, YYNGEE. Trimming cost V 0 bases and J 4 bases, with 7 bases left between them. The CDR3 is CASSVGWGTEAFF. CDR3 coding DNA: TGTGCCAGCAGCGTAGGATGGGGCACTGAAGCTTTCTTT.

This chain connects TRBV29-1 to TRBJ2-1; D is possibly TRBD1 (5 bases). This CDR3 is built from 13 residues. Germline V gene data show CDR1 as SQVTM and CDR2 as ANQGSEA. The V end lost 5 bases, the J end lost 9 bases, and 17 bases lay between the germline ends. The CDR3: CSVLGALNGEQFF. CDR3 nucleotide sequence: TGCAGCGTTTTAGGGGCCCTCAACGGTGAGCAGTTCTTC.

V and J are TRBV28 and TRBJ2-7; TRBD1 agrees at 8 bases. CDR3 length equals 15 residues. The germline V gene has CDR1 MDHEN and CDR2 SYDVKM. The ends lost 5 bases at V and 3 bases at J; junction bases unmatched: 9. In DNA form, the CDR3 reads TGTGCCAGCAGTGCCGACGTACAGGGGGGCTACGAGCAGTACTTC. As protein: CASSADVQGGYEQYF.

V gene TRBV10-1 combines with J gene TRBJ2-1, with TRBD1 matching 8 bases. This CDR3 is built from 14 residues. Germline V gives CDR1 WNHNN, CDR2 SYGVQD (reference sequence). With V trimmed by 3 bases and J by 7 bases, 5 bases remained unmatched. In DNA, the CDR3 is TGCGCCAGCAGTGAACGACAGGGGACGAATGAGCAGTTCTTC. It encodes CASSERQGTNEQFF.

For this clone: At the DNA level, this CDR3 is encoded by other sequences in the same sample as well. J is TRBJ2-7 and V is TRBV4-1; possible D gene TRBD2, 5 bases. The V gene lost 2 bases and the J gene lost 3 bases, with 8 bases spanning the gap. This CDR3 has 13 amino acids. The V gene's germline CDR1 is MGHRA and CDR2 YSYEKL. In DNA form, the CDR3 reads TGCGCCAGCAGCCAATTAGCGAACTACGAGCAGTACTTC. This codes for CASSQLANYEQYF.

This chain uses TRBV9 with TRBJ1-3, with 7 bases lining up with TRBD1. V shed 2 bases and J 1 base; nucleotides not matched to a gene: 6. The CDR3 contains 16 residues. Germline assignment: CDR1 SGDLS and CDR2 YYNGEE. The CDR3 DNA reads TGTGCCAGCAGCGTCGAGGGGGCGCATTCTGGAAACACCATATATTTT. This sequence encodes CASSVEGAHSGNTIYF.

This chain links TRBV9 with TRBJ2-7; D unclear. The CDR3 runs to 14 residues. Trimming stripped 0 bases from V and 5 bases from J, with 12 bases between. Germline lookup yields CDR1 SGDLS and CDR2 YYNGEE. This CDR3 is CASSVDPSVDEQYF. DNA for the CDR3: TGTGCCAGCAGCGTAGATCCCTCCGTGGACGAGCAGTACTTC.

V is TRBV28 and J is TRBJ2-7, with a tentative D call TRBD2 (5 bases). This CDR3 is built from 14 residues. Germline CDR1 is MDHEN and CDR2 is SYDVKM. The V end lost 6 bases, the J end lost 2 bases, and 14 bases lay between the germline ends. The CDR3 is CASRLGEGTYEQYF. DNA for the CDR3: TGTGCCAGCAGGTTGGGCGAGGGAACCTACGAGCAGTACTTC. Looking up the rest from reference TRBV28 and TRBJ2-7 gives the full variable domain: DVKVTQSSRYLVKRTGEKVFLECVQDMDHENMFWYRQDPGLGLRLIYFSYDVKMKEKGDIPEGYSVSREKKERFSLILESASTNQTSMYLCASRLGEGTYEQYFGPGTRLTVT.

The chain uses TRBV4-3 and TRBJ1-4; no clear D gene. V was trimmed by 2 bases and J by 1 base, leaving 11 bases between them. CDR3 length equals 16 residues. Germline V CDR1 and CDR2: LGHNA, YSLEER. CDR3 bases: TGCGCCAGCAGCCAACAAATCGCAGGAACTAATGAAAAACTGTTTTTT. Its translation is CASSQQIAGTNEKLFF.

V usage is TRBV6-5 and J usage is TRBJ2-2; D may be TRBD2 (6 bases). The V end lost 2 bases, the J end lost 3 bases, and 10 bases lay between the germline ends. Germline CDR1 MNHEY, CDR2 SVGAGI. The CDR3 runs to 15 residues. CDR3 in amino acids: CASSYLGGDTGELFF. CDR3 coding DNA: TGTGCCAGCAGTTACCTGGGAGGCGACACCGGGGAGCTGTTTTTT.

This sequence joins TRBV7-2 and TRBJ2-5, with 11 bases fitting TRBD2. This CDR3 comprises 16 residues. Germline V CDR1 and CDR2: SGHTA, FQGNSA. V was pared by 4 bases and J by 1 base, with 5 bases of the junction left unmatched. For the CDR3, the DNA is TGTGCCAGCAGCTCGTTGACTAGCGGGGCCCAAGAGACCCAGTACTTC. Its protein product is CASSSLTSGAQETQYF.

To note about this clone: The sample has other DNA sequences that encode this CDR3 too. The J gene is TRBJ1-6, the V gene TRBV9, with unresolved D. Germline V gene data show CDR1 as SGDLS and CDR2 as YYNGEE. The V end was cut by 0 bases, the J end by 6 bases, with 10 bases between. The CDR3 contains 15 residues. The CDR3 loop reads CASSVEGFFNSPLHF. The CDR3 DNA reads TGTGCCAGCAGCGTAGAAGGGTTTTTTAATTCACCCCTCCACTTT.

The CDR3 nucleotides read TGCGCCAGCAGCTCCCCCGGATGGGGAGCGAACACCGGGGAGCTGTTTTTT. It yields the protein CASSSPGWGANTGELFF. The V and J genes are TRBV5-1 and TRBJ2-2; D is possibly TRBD2 (5 bases). Germline V gene data show CDR1 as SGHRS and CDR2 as YFSETQ. Trimming took 3 bases from V and 0 from J, leaving 15 bases between them. The CDR3 runs 17 residues.

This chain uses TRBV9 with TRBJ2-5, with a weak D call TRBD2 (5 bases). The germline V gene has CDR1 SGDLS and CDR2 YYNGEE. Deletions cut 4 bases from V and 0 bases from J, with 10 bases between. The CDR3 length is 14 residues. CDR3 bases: TGTGCCAGCAGCCCGGGGTACTACCAAGAGACCCAGTACTTC. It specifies CASSPGYYQETQYF.